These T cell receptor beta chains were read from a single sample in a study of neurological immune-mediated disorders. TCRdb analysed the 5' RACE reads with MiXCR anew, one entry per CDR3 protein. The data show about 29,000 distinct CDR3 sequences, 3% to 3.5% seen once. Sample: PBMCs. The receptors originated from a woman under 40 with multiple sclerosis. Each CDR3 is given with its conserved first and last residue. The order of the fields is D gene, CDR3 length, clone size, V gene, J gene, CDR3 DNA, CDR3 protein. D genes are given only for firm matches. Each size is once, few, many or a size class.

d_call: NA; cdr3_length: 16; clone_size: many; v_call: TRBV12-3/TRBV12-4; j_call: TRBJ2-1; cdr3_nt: TGTGCCAGCAGGGGAGGGGGTCAGGGCTCCTACAATGAGCAGTTCTTC; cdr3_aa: CASRGGGQGSYNEQFF
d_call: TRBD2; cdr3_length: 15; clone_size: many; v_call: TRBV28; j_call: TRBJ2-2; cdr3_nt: TGTGCCAGCGGTAGCGGGAGCGAGTTCACCGGGGAGCTGTTTTTT; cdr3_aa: CASGSGSEFTGELFF
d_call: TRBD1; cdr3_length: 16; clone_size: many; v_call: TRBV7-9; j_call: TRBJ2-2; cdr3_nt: TGTGCCAGCAGCTTCAAACAGGGGGCGCGCATCGGGGAGCTGTTTTTT; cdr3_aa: CASSFKQGARIGELFF
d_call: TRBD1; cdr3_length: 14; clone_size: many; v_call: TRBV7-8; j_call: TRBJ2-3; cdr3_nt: TGTGCCAGCACCCCGACAGGGATTCTAAATACGCAGTATTTT; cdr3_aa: CASTPTGILNTQYF
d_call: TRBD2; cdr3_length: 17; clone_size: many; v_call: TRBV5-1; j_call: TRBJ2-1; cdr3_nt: TGCGCCAGCCATATCGAGCGGGGAACTACAGTAGGGAATGAGCAGTTCTTC; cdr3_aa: CASHIERGTTVGNEQFF
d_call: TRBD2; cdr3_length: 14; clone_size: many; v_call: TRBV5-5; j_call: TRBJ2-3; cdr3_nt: TGTGCCAGCAGCTTGGCGGCTAGCGGAGATACGCAGTATTTT; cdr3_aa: CASSLAASGDTQYF
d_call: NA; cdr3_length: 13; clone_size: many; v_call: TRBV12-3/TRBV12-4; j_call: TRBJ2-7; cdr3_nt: TGTGCCAGCAGTTTCCGGCAGGGATCCGAGCAGTACTTC; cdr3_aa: CASSFRQGSEQYF
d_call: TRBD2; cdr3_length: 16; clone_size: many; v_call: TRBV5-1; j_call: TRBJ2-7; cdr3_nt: TGCGCCAGCAGCTTGCGCCCGGGACTAGCCCAATACGAGCAGTACTTC; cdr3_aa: CASSLRPGLAQYEQYF
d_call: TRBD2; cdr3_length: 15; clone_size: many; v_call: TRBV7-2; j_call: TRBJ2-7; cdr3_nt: TGTGCCAGCAGCTTACGGACTAGCGGGAGCTACGAGCAGTACTTC; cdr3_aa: CASSLRTSGSYEQYF
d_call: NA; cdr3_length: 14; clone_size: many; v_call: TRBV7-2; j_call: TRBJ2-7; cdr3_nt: TGTGCCAGCAGCTTACAGGGATCGGCACCCGAGCAGTACTTC; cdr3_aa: CASSLQGSAPEQYF
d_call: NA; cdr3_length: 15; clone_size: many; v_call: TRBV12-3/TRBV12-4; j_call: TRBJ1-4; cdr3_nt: TGTGCCAGCAGTACCAGGGGTTTCCGGCATGAAAAACTGTTTTTT; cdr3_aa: CASSTRGFRHEKLFF
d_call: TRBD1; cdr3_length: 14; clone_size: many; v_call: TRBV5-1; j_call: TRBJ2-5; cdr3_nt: TGCGCCAGCACACCTAGACAGGGTGGGGAGACCCAGTACTTC; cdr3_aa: CASTPRQGGETQYF
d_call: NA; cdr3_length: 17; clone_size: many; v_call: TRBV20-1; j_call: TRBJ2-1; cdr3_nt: TGCAGTGCTCTACCGGGTTTAGGAGGGAGTTTGCCGAATGAGCAGTTCTTC; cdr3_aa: CSALPGLGGSLPNEQFF
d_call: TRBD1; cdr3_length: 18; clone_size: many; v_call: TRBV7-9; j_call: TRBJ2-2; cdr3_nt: TGTGCCAGCAGCGACAGGGGGTTACTACTTGCGAACACCGGGGAGCTGTTTTTT; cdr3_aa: CASSDRGLLLANTGELFF
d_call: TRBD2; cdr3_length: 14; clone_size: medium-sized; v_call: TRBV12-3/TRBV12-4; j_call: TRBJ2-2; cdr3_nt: TGTGCCAGCAAAATAGCGGGAGCGGGCGGGGAGCTGTTTTTT; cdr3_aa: CASKIAGAGGELFF
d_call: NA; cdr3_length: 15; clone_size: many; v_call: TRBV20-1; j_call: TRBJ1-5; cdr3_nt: TGCAGTGCTAGTGGGGGGAGAATAGCAAATCAGCCCCAGCATTTT; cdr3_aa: CSASGGRIANQPQHF
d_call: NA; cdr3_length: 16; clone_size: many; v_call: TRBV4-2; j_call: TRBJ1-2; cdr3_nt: TGTGCCAGCAGCCAAGTCCCCGGGGACACTCTGTTGGGCTACACCTTC; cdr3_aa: CASSQVPGDTLLGYTF
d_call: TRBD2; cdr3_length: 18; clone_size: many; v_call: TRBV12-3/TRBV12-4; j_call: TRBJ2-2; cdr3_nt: TGTGCCAGCAGTTTAGCATATACTAGCGGGAGGGCCTCCGGGGAGCTGTTTTTT; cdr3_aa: CASSLAYTSGRASGELFF
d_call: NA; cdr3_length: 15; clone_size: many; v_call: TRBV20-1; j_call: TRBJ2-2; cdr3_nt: TGCAGTGCTAGAGGGACGCGTCCGAACACCGGGGAGCTGTTTTTT; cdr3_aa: CSARGTRPNTGELFF
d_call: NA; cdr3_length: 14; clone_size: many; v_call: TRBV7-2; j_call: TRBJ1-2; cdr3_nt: TGTGCCAGCAGCTTAGGAAGGGCTAACTATGGCTACACCTTC; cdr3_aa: CASSLGRANYGYTF
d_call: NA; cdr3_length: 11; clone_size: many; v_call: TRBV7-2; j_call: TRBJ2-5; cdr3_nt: TGTGCCAGCAGCTTAGCTGTAGGCCAGTACTTC; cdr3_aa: CASSLAVGQYF
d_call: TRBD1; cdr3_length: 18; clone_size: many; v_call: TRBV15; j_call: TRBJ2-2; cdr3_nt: TGTGCCACCAGCAGAGATCGGCTACAGGGGCGGAACACCGGGGAGCTGTTTTTT; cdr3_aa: CATSRDRLQGRNTGELFF
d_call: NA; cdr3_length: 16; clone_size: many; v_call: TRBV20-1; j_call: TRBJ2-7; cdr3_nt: TGCAGTGCTAGAGGATGGGGAAGACCAAGCTCCTACGAGCAGTACTTC; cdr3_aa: CSARGWGRPSSYEQYF
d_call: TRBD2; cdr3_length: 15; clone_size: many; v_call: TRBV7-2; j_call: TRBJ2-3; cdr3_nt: TGTGCCAGCAGCCCCGGACTAGCGGGGGGGCAAGCGCAGTATTTT; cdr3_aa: CASSPGLAGGQAQYF